One and the same sample provided the 21 T cell receptor beta chains below, sequenced in a study of shared clonotypes between healthy human individuals. Only in-frame clones appear in the TCRdb table, and some are missing; sequencing was by immunoSEQ multiplex PCR. The profile shows roughly 720,000 clones, 80% to 95% of them singletons. The material sequenced was memory CD8+ T cells from PBMCs. Stated subset: CD45RO+ cells pooled with CCR7-negative TemRA cells. The receptors derive from a man aged 18 to 35 in good health. Some clones in this sample may be carry-over from other donors' samples.

This chain uses TRBV5-4 with TRBJ2-7; D may correspond to TRBD1 or TRBD2 (6 bases each). The germline gives CDR1 SGHNT, CDR2 YYREEE (reference sequence). There are 16 residues in the CDR3. Trimming removed 4 bases at V and 7 bases at J, with 24 bases between. CDR3 amino acids: CASSPLRGASLGEQYF. For the CDR3, the DNA is TGTGCCAGCAGCCCCCTTAGGGGGGCTAGTCTAGGAGAGCAGTACTTC.

The V and J genes are TRBV13 and TRBJ2-1, with 15 bases that match TRBD2. CDR3 length: 16 residues. V was pared by 5 bases and J by 8 bases, with 7 bases of the junction left unmatched. CDR1 and CDR2 from the germline V gene are PRHDT and FYEKMQ (reference sequence). CDR3 nucleotides: TGTGCCAGCAGCCCCCGGGGACTAGCGGGAGGTCATGAGCAGTTCTTC. Residues: CASSPRGLAGGHEQFF.

The CDR3 spells CASSLSSTGGAGNTIYF. CDR3 in DNA: TGTGCCAGCAGTTTATCCTCAACAGGGGGCGCGGGAAACACCATATATTTT. This chain connects TRBV28 to TRBJ1-3, with 9 bases that match TRBD1. The germline V gene encodes CDR1 MDHEN and CDR2 SYDVKM. V gave up 1 base and J gave up 4 bases; unmatched junction bases: 8. The CDR3 runs to 17 residues. Full variable domain (remainder filled in from reference TRBV28 and TRBJ1-3): DVKVTQSSRYLVKRTGEKVFLECVQDMDHENMFWYRQDPGLGLRLIYFSYDVKMKEKGDIPEGYSVSREKKERFSLILESASTNQTSMYLCASSLSSTGGAGNTIYFGEGSWLTVV.

The gene calls are TRBV11-2 and TRBJ2-7; D ambiguous. The CDR3 extends over 11 amino acids. The germline gives CDR1 SGHAT, CDR2 FQNNGV. Trimming pared 4 bases from V and 7 bases from J, leaving 8 bases between. CDR3 sequence: CASSWGLEQYF. CDR3 DNA sequence: TGTGCCAGCAGCTGGGGATTAGAGCAGTACTTC. Supplemented by reference TRBV11-2 and TRBJ2-7, the full variable domain reads EAGVAQSPRYKIIEKRQSVAFWCNPISGHATLYWYQQILGQGPKLLIQFQNNGVVDDSQLPKDRFSAERLKGVDSTLKIQPAKLEDSAVYLCASSWGLEQYFGPGTRLTVT.

V is TRBV7-9 and J is TRBJ2-5; the D gene is possibly TRBD2 (6 bases). In germline, CDR1 is SEHNR, CDR2 FQNEAQ (reference sequence). Trimming took off 2 bases at V and 2 bases at J, with 9 bases between the two ends. This CDR3 region has 14 residues. CDR3 sequence (DNA): TGTGCCAGCAGCTTATTAGCGGTGCAAGAGACCCAGTACTTC. Its protein is CASSLLAVQETQYF.

This sequence joins TRBV2 and TRBJ2-4; 9 bases fit TRBD1. This CDR3 spans 15 amino acids. CDR1 and CDR2 (germline): SNHLY, FYNNEI. After removal of 8 bases from V and 0 bases from J, the junction contained 5 bases not matched to a gene. CDR3 bases: TGTGCCAGCCGGGACAGGGAATTAGCCAAAAACATTCAGTACTTC. Translated: CASRDRELAKNIQYF.

This sequence joins TRBV4-1 and TRBJ2-7, with D uncertain. The CDR3 has 13 residues. Germline V CDR1 and CDR2: MGHRA, YSYEKL. Between the trimmed V and J ends, which lost 0 bases and 5 bases, there was a span of 8 bases. The CDR3 here is CASSQDKGNEQYF. CDR3 coding DNA: TGCGCCAGCAGCCAAGATAAGGGAAACGAGCAGTACTTC.

This clone was picked up a small number of times. The V call is TRBV12-5, the J call TRBJ2-1; possible D gene TRBD1, 6 bases. Germline V gene lookup returns CDR1 LGHNT and CDR2 FRNRAP. The V gene lost 6 bases and the J gene lost 2 bases, with 14 bases spanning the gap. This CDR3 spans 15 amino acids. The CDR3 DNA reads TGTGCTAGTGGCCCCCCGGCAGGGGCCTACAATGAGCAGTTCTTC. This gives the protein CASGPPAGAYNEQFF.

The CDR3 DNA follows: TGTGCCAGCAGCCCGTGGGCCCCAGCAGCGGGGGGCTACACCTTC. It translates to CASSPWAPAAGGYTF. The rearrangement joins TRBV7-9 to TRBJ1-2; no reliable D call. Germline CDR1 and CDR2: SEHNR and FQNEAQ (reference sequence). The CDR3 is 15 amino acids. Trimming stripped 5 bases from V and 8 bases from J, with 21 bases between.

This chain uses TRBV28 with TRBJ1-5; 7 bases map to TRBD1. Per the germline V gene, CDR1 is MDHEN and CDR2 is SYDVKM. J gave up 7 bases and V 3 bases, and 21 bases lay outside the gene matches. The CDR3 is made up of 19 amino acids. The CDR3 sequence: CASSFMDKRGQSDRQPQHF. The CDR3 nucleotides read TGTGCCAGCAGTTTTATGGACAAACGGGGACAGTCGGATCGGCAGCCCCAGCATTTT.

The chain uses TRBV6-1 and TRBJ2-5; TRBD2 matches 10 bases. The CDR3 sequence is 16 residues long. The germline V gene encodes CDR1 MNHNS and CDR2 SASEGT. With V trimmed by 1 base and J by 1 base, 3 bases remained unmatched. The CDR3: CASSEVGTSVQETQYF. The DNA of the CDR3 is TGTGCCAGCAGTGAAGTCGGGACTAGCGTCCAAGAGACCCAGTACTTC.

The CDR3 DNA follows: TGTGCCTGGAGTGGAGGGGTGGGCACTGAAGCTTTCTTT. Protein product: CAWSGGVGTEAFF. This chain connects TRBV30 to TRBJ1-1, with D possibly TRBD1 on 5 matching bases. Per the germline V gene, CDR1 is GTSNPN and CDR2 is SVGIG (reference sequence). The CDR3 consists of 13 residues. V gave up 1 base and J gave up 4 bases, with 10 bases separating them. The full variable domain, its missing parts supplied by reference TRBV30 and TRBJ1-1, is SQTIHQWPATLVQPVGSPLSLECTVEGTSNPNLYWYRQAAGRGLQLLFYSVGIGQISSEVPQNLSASRPQDRQFILSSKKLLLSDSGFYLCAWSGGVGTEAFFGQGTRLTVV.

The chain joins TRBV6-5 to TRBJ2-7; TRBD1 might be the D (6 bases). This CDR3 is built from 14 residues. Germline-derived CDR1 and CDR2 are MNHEY and SVGAGI. V was pared by 10 bases and J by 2 bases, with 18 bases between. CDR3 protein: CATTGTLRPYEQYF. CDR3 DNA: TGTGCCACCACCGGGACACTCCGCCCCTACGAGCAGTACTTC.

The J gene is TRBJ1-1, the V gene TRBV5-6; 8 bases match TRBD1. This CDR3 has 14 amino acids. V trimming: 0 bases; J trimming: 3 bases; junction bases outside the gene matches: 1. Germline-derived CDR1 and CDR2 are SGHDT and YYEEEE. Here the CDR3 reads CASSLVQGDTEAFF. In DNA, the CDR3 is TGTGCCAGCAGCTTGGTACAGGGGGACACTGAAGCTTTCTTT. Full variable domain (remainder filled in from reference TRBV5-6 and TRBJ1-1): DAGVTQSPTHLIKTRGQQVTLRCSPKSGHDTVSWYQQALGQGPQFIFQYYEEEERQRGNFPDRFSGHQFPNYSSELNVNALLLGDSALYLCASSLVQGDTEAFFGQGTRLTVV.

V and J are TRBV6-5 and TRBJ1-4; D remains ambiguous. Looked up from germline, CDR1 is MNHEY and CDR2 is SVGAGI. The CDR3 is 13 amino acids. V gave up 11 bases and J gave up 3 bases, with 13 bases separating them. The CDR3 region is CAARNGSNEKLFF. The CDR3 nucleotides are TGTGCCGCCCGGAACGGGTCTAATGAAAAACTGTTTTTT.

This clone was observed once. This chain connects TRBV2 to TRBJ2-7; 15 bases agree with TRBD2. J gave up 1 base and V 6 bases, and 13 bases lay outside the gene matches. Germline loops: CDR1 SNHLY, CDR2 FYNNEI. CDR3 length: 19 amino acids. DNA for the CDR3: TGTGCCAGCAGGCCCGGGACTAGCGGGAGGAGTTTAGTTTCCTACGAGCAGTACTTC. This codes for CASRPGTSGRSLVSYEQYF.

The chain links TRBV9 to TRBJ2-7; TRBD1 or TRBD2 may be the D gene (5 bases each). Trimming took off 2 bases at V and 7 bases at J, with 16 bases between the two ends. In germline, CDR1 is SGDLS, CDR2 YYNGEE. The CDR3 covers 14 residues. The CDR3 sequence: CASSVTGAGGEQYF. Written as DNA, the CDR3 is TGTGCCAGCAGCGTCACCGGGGCCGGTGGGGAGCAGTACTTC. Looking up the rest from reference TRBV9 and TRBJ2-7 gives the full variable domain: DSGVTQTPKHLITATGQRVTLRCSPRSGDLSVYWYQQSLDQGLQFLIQYYNGEERAKGNILERFSAQQFPDLHSELNLSSLELGDSALYFCASSVTGAGGEQYFGPGTRLTVT.

The V gene is TRBV19, the J gene TRBJ2-1, with D maybe TRBD2 (6 bases). This CDR3 region has 17 residues. The ends were cut back, 4 bases at V and 0 bases at J, with 16 bases in the middle. The germline V gene encodes CDR1 LNHDA and CDR2 SQIVND (reference sequence). The CDR3 reads CASSKDPLARSYNEQFF. CDR3 nucleotide sequence: TGTGCCAGTAGTAAAGACCCCCTAGCGCGCTCCTACAATGAGCAGTTCTTC.

V and J are TRBV5-4 and TRBJ1-1; D unclear. The germline gives CDR1 SGHNT, CDR2 YYREEE (reference sequence). V shed 3 bases and J shed 6 bases, with 9 bases lying between them. This CDR3 contains 12 residues. The CDR3 DNA follows: TGTGCCAGCAGCTCACTCGGGTCTGAAGCTTTCTTT. Its protein product is CASSSLGSEAFF.

DNA of the CDR3: TGTGCCAGCAGCCGTCTTCGGGACCGACAAGAGACCCAGTACTTC. It is translated as CASSRLRDRQETQYF. V is TRBV11-1 and J is TRBJ2-5, with D possibly being TRBD1 or TRBD2 (5 bases each). CDR3 length: 15 residues. V was clipped by 5 bases and J by 2 bases, with 15 bases between them. Germline CDR1 reads SGHAT; CDR2 reads FQDESV (reference sequence).

The chain joins TRBV10-1 to TRBJ2-1; D might be TRBD2 (6 bases). Trimming left V 1 base short and J 6 bases short, with 10 bases between. The CDR3 runs 14 residues. Germline V CDR1 and CDR2: WNHNN, SYGVQD (reference sequence). CDR3 bases: TGCGCCAGCAGTGAGTTGGGTAGCGGCAATGAGCAGTTCTTC. Translating it yields CASSELGSGNEQFF.